The 23 T cell receptor beta chains below were found in one sample sequenced in a study of shared clonotypes between healthy human individuals. CD45RO-negative cells were positively selected for CCR7, leaving out terminally differentiated effector memory CD45RA+ cells. Sequencing was performed with immunoSEQ multiplex PCR; in TCRdb, only in-frame clones are kept and a portion is missing. The table lists under 2,000,000 clones, about 95% of them singletons. What was sequenced was naive CD8+ T cells sorted from blood. The receptor source for this set is a man aged 18 to 35 in good health.

The chain couples TRBV28 to TRBJ2-3, with TRBD1 matching over 7 bases. The V gene end was trimmed by 4 bases and the J gene end by 0 bases; junction bases not matched to a gene: 7. This CDR3 is 16 amino acids long. Germline CDR1 is MDHEN and CDR2 is SYDVKM. The CDR3 nucleotides are TGTGCCAGCAGTTCCTGGACAGGAACTAGCACAGATACGCAGTATTTT. Translating gives CASSSWTGTSTDTQYF.

The chain has TRBV14 and TRBJ1-6, with TRBD1 matching 9 bases. Germline CDR1 reads SGHDN; CDR2 reads FVKESK. The CDR3 has 17 residues. V lost 2 bases to trimming and J lost 5 bases; unmatched junction nucleotides: 7. The CDR3 sequence: CASSQMTGGYDNSPLHF. The CDR3 DNA follows: TGTGCCAGCAGCCAAATGACAGGGGGATACGATAATTCACCCCTCCACTTT.

This chain links TRBV2 with TRBJ2-3, with 13 bases that match TRBD2. CDR1 is SNHLY, CDR2 FYNNEI, per germline. There are 16 residues in the CDR3. After removal of 6 bases from V and 0 bases from J, the junction contained 3 bases not matched to a gene. The CDR3 here is CASSRTSGGSTDTQYF. The CDR3 coding sequence is TGTGCCAGCAGCAGGACTAGCGGGGGAAGCACAGATACGCAGTATTTT.

Turning to this clone: The sample holds other DNA sequences that translate to the same CDR3. V usage is TRBV9 and J usage is TRBJ2-7; 7 bases are shared with TRBD1. Germline-derived CDR1 and CDR2 are SGDLS and YYNGEE. The CDR3 totals 13 residues. V was clipped by 0 bases and J by 3 bases; unmatched bases: 0. The CDR3 reads CASSVGDSYEQYF. The CDR3 DNA is TGTGCCAGCAGCGTAGGGGACAGCTACGAGCAGTACTTC.

This sequence joins TRBV7-9 and TRBJ1-1, with unresolved D. V lost 4 bases and J 5 bases, leaving 8 bases between the germline ends. CDR1 is SEHNR and CDR2 is FQNEAQ in the germline V gene (reference sequence). This CDR3 contains 12 residues. CDR3 DNA: TGTGCCAGCAGCTCCCGGCCTACTGAAGCTTTCTTT. It encodes CASSSRPTEAFF.

Notes on this clone: Other DNA sequences of this sample code for an identical CDR3. This chain connects TRBV7-9 to TRBJ2-7; 10 bases are shared with TRBD1. The CDR3 sequence is 14 residues long. The trim removed 1 base at V and 7 bases at J, leaving 4 bases unmatched. Germline V gene sequence: CDR1 SEHNR, CDR2 FQNEAQ (reference sequence). In nucleotides, the CDR3 is TGTGCCAGCAGCTTAGGACAGGGGGCTGGAGAGCAGTACTTC. Protein: CASSLGQGAGEQYF.

The chain is built from TRBV29-1 and TRBJ1-2; D is unresolved. The CDR3 totals 11 residues. V was shortened by 2 bases and J by 6 bases, with 7 bases between the two germline ends. CDR1 is SQVTM, CDR2 ANQGSEA, per germline. CDR3 in amino acids: CSVEFGDGYTF. In DNA, the CDR3 is TGCAGCGTTGAATTTGGTGATGGCTACACCTTC.

CDR3 amino acids: CASSPLAGGGTQYF. CDR3 sequence (DNA): TGTGCCAGCAGCCCCCTAGCGGGGGGCGGTACGCAGTATTTT. The chain links TRBV7-9 to TRBJ2-3; TRBD2 matches 11 bases. The CDR3 is 14 residues long. With 5 bases clipped from V and 8 bases from J, the junction kept 6 bases outside the gene matches. Germline V gene sequence: CDR1 SEHNR, CDR2 FQNEAQ (reference sequence).

Worth noting for this clone: One end of the junction is discordant with germline, which a read error may explain. The V and J genes are TRBV4-3 and TRBJ1-1; D gene ambiguous. This CDR3 contains 16 residues. Germline CDR1 LGHNA, CDR2 YSLEER. DNA of the CDR3: TGCGCCAGCAGTCAAGGGCGAGAGGGATCGCACACTGAAGCTTTCTTT. Its protein product is CASSQGREGSHTEAFF.

The CDR3 sequence: CASSESSGGYEQYF. CDR3 sequence (DNA): TGCGCCAGCAGTGAATCTAGCGGGGGATACGAGCAGTACTTC. The chain links TRBV10-1 to TRBJ2-7; 10 nucleotides line up with TRBD2. CDR1 is WNHNN and CDR2 is SYGVQD in the germline V gene (reference sequence). CDR3 length: 14 amino acids. Germline trimming cut 3 bases from V and 4 bases from J; bases unmatched to any gene: 3.

Worth noting for this clone: This sample includes further DNA sequences coding for the same CDR3. The chain couples TRBV6-5 to TRBJ2-1, with no clear D. The CDR3 is 12 residues long. Germline lookup yields CDR1 MNHEY and CDR2 SVGAGI. V gave up 5 bases and J gave up 6 bases, with 8 bases separating them. The CDR3 nucleotides are TGTGCCAGCAGTCCTGACTCCAATGAGCAGTTCTTC. Translation: CASSPDSNEQFF.

Only one count was recorded for this clone. The rearrangement links TRBV9 to TRBJ2-3, with 15 bases identical to TRBD2. Germline loops: CDR1 SGDLS, CDR2 YYNGEE. J gave up 0 bases and V 3 bases, and 5 bases lay outside the gene matches. The CDR3 consists of 18 residues. DNA of the CDR3: TGTGCCAGCAGCGAGGGACTAGCGGGGGGATTTAGCACAGATACGCAGTATTTT. Protein: CASSEGLAGGFSTDTQYF.

The rearrangement joins TRBV28 to TRBJ1-2; D is undetermined. This CDR3 comprises 14 residues. Germline CDR1 reads MDHEN; CDR2 reads SYDVKM. Trimming removed 3 bases at V and 0 bases at J, with 8 bases between. The CDR3 DNA reads as TGTGCCAGCAGTTTTATCCCGGCTAACTATGGCTACACCTTC. This encodes CASSFIPANYGYTF.

The chain recombines TRBV15 with TRBJ2-7; D is perhaps TRBD2 (5 bases). Germline loops: CDR1 LNHNV, CDR2 YYDKDF (reference sequence). Trimming pared 1 base from V and 4 bases from J, leaving 11 bases between. This CDR3 is 14 amino acids long. The CDR3 DNA reads as TGTGCCACCAGCAGAGGGCACGGGGAGTACGAGCAGTACTTC. Protein: CATSRGHGEYEQYF.

The genes are TRBV23-1 and TRBJ1-6; D is unclear. TRBV23-1 is noted as an ORF with a role that remains uncertain. Trimming removed 2 bases at V and 6 bases at J, with 11 bases between. The CDR3 length is 15 residues. CDR3 bases: TGCGCCAGCAGTCAACCCGGTCAAGTTAATTCACCCCTCCACTTT. Translating gives CASSQPGQVNSPLHF.

The V call is TRBV29-1, the J call TRBJ2-7; possible D gene TRBD2, 6 bases. Trimming cost V 0 bases and J 9 bases, with 9 bases left between them. Germline V gene lookup returns CDR1 SQVTM and CDR2 ANQGSEA. The CDR3 is made up of 11 amino acids. As DNA, the CDR3 is TGCAGCGTTGAAGAGTCGGGGGTGCAGTACTTC. It codes for CSVEESGVQYF.

The V call is TRBV4-1, the J call TRBJ2-2; D perhaps matches TRBD2 (6 bases). CDR3 length equals 16 residues. The V gene lost 0 bases and the J gene lost 4 bases, with 12 bases spanning the gap. The germline V gene encodes CDR1 MGHRA and CDR2 YSYEKL. In DNA, the CDR3 is TGCGCCAGCAGCCAAGAGGCTAGCGACTCCACCGGGGAGCTGTTTTTT. This encodes CASSQEASDSTGELFF.

The J gene is TRBJ2-5, the V gene TRBV30; D assignment may be TRBD1 or TRBD2 (6 bases each). Germline V gives CDR1 GTSNPN, CDR2 SVGIG (reference sequence). This CDR3 comprises 13 residues. Trimming took off 1 base at V and 5 bases at J, with 11 bases between the two ends. CDR3 DNA sequence: TGTGCCTGGAGTGGCCAGGGGAGGGAGACCCAGTACTTC. Its translation is CAWSGQGRETQYF.

The chain combines TRBV6-6 with TRBJ2-2, with 10 bases aligning to TRBD2. V shed 4 bases and J 3 bases; nucleotides not matched to a gene: 5. Germline CDR1 reads MNHNY; CDR2 reads SVGAGI (reference sequence). This CDR3 contains 16 residues. CDR3 DNA sequence: TGTGCCAGCAGTTGGAAGCGGGAGGGCGACACCGGGGAGCTGTTTTTT. This gives the protein CASSWKREGDTGELFF.

This clone has only one observation. The chain links TRBV4-1 to TRBJ2-5; a weak D match, TRBD1 (5 bases). The J call is doubtful: the DNA matches TRBJ2-7 better. CDR1 is MGHRA and CDR2 is YSYEKL in the germline V gene. The CDR3 is 15 amino acids. The CDR3 spells CASSLMGQGLYEQYF. Written as DNA, the CDR3 is TGCGCCAGCAGCCTCATGGGGCAGGGCCTTTACGAGCAGTACTTC.

Regarding this clone: The sample contains more than one DNA sequence encoding this CDR3. V and J are TRBV11-2 and TRBJ2-7; no reliable D call. The germline gives CDR1 SGHAT, CDR2 FQNNGV. The CDR3 covers 13 residues. V was cut by 3 bases and J by 4 bases, with 10 bases left in between. In nucleotides, the CDR3 is TGTGCCAGCAGCTTTGGAGCCAAATACGAGCAGTACTTC. Translation: CASSFGAKYEQYF.

This clone appeared a single time. The chain is built from TRBV6-5 and TRBJ1-2; 7 nucleotides line up with TRBD1. CDR3 length equals 13 residues. Germline V CDR1 and CDR2: MNHEY, SVGAGI. With 6 bases clipped from V and 5 bases from J, the junction kept 6 bases outside the gene matches. The CDR3 region has the DNA TGTGCCAGCAGAAGCGGGACAGTATATGGCTACACCTTC. Translating gives CASRSGTVYGYTF.

The CDR3 nucleotides are TGTGCCACCAGCATAGCGGGAGGGGGTAGTGGGGCCTACGAGCAGTACTTC. Translation: CATSIAGGGSGAYEQYF. This chain uses TRBV15 with TRBJ2-7, with TRBD2 matching over 11 bases. The CDR3 covers 17 residues. In germline, CDR1 is LNHNV, CDR2 YYDKDF (reference sequence). The junction had 10 bases not matched to a gene; V was cut back by 4 bases and J by 2 bases.